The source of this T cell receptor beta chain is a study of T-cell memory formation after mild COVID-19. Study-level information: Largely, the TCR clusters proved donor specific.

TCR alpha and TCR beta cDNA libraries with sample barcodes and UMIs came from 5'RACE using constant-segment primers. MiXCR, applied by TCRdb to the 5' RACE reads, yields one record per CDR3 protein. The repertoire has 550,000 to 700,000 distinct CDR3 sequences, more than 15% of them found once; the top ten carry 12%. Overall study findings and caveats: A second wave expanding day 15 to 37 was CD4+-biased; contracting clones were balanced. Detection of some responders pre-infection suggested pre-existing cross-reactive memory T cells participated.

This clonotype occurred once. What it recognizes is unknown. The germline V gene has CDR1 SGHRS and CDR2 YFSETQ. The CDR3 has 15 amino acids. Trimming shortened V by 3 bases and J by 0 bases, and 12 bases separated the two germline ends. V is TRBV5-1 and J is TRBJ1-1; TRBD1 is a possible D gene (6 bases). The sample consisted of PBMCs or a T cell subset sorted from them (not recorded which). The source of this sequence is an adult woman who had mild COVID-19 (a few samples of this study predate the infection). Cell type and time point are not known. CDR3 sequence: CASSSNGQMNTEAFF. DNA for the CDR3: TGCGCCAGCAGCTCCAACGGACAGATGAACACTGAAGCTTTCTTT.